The sample holds many counts of the clone carrying this TCR beta chain. The antigen remains undetermined. In patients chosen for sequencing, flow cytometry had shown CD8+CD57+ cell expansion. Every patient was diagnosed with severe acquired aplastic anemia. The data belong to a study of CD8+CD57+ T cells in acquired aplastic anemia. About the research overall: CD4+ and CD8+ cells, once sorted, gave DNA averaging roughly 3.2 ug.

This CDR3 is 14 amino acids long. CDR1 and CDR2 (germline): SNHLY, FYNNEI. Losses at the gene ends were 6 bases for V and 7 bases for J; bases not matched to a gene: 7. Findings and caveats of the study: In CD8+ cells, Simpson's diversity showed no significant difference between patients and controls.

Genomic DNA acted as the template from which TCR beta VDJ combination and CDR3 sequence profiling were carried out. TCRdb independently ran MiXCR on the reads; one entry per CDR3 protein. The sample shows 160,000 or so distinct CDR3 sequences, roughly 43% of them seen only once. The sample comprised sorted CD4+, CD8+, or CD8+CD57+ T cells (not recorded which) from PBMCs. The chain couples TRBV2 to TRBJ1-1; 11 nucleotides match TRBD1. This clonotype originated in a human donor with aplastic anemia. The chain's CDR3 is CASSRTGGLDEAFF. The DNA of the CDR3 is TGTGCCAGCAGCAGGACAGGGGGCTTGGATGAAGCTTTCTTT. The full variable domain, with the rest looked up from reference TRBV2 and TRBJ1-1, is EPEVTQTPSHQVTQMGQEVILRCVPISNHLYFYWYRQILGQKVEFLVSFYNNEISEKSEIFDDQFSVERPDGSNFTLKIRSTKLEDSAMYFCASSRTGGLDEAFFGQGTRLTVV.